This T cell receptor (beta chain) was captured in a study of OX40 agonist ivuxolimab in advanced cancers. Comments on this clone: Its antigen is currently unknown.

Study outcomes and limitations: The average count of expanded clones was higher among CD8+ T cells than among CD4+. At doses 0.1 to 3.0 mg/kg, CD4+ and CD8+ clones expanded.

Looked up from germline, CDR1 is GTSNPN and CDR2 is SVGIG (reference sequence). Trimming removed 1 base at V and 2 bases at J, with 5 bases between. The CDR3 length is 12 residues. Patients were ineligible given autoimmune disease history or systemic immunosuppression. At baseline, cycle 4 day 1, and cycle 7 day 1, blood was sampled. Produced via immunoSEQ multiplex PCR; TCRdb's table is partial and in-frame only. The sample has 70,000 to 90,000 clones; about 89% are singletons. This sequence originates from an adult with an advanced solid tumor such as melanoma, head and neck, liver or kidney cancer. This chain joins TRBV30 and TRBJ1-1; D remains unclear. This sample comprised CD4+ or CD8+ T cells sorted from blood, obtained in a trial of the OX40 agonist ivuxolimab. CDR3 residues: CAWSAGNTEAFF. The CDR3 nucleotides are TGTGCCTGGAGTGCAGGAAACACTGAAGCTTTCTTT.